One and the same sample provided the 29 T cell receptor beta chains below, sequenced in a study of blood T cell repertoires in COVID-19. Sequencing was performed with immunoSEQ multiplex PCR; in TCRdb, only in-frame clones are kept and a portion is missing. The sample holds about 98,000 clones, 92% seen once. The sequencing input was peripheral blood. These receptor sequences come from a woman aged 50 to 60 with COVID-19, enrolled during active disease.

The genes are TRBV6-1 and TRBJ1-1; TRBD1 aligns across 9 bases. CDR1 is MNHNS and CDR2 is SASEGT in the germline V gene. The CDR3 contains 16 residues. Unmatched junction bases numbered 8, after V lost 0 bases and J lost 6 bases. The CDR3 is CASSEARGDRVSEAFF. The DNA of the CDR3 is TGTGCCAGCAGTGAAGCGCGGGGGGACAGGGTGTCTGAAGCTTTCTTT.

The rearrangement joins TRBV28 to TRBJ1-5; TRBD1 matches at 8 bases. This CDR3 contains 16 residues. Germline loops: CDR1 MDHEN, CDR2 SYDVKM. The V and J ends lost 5 bases and 3 bases, in that order; junction bases with no gene match: 9. The CDR3 sequence: CASSGQGGNPNQPQHF. The CDR3 nucleotides read TGTGCCAGCAGTGGACAGGGAGGGAATCCCAATCAGCCCCAGCATTTT.

The V and J genes are TRBV27 and TRBJ1-6; D might be TRBD1 (6 bases). CDR1 MNHEY and CDR2 SMNVEV come from the germline V gene (reference sequence). The CDR3 extends over 13 amino acids. V was shortened by 6 bases and J by 11 bases, with 14 bases between the two germline ends. The DNA for the CDR3 is TGTGCCAGCAGGGGGGCCCTAGTGACACCCCTCCACTTT. This gives the protein CASRGALVTPLHF.

The V and J genes are TRBV14 and TRBJ2-2; TRBD1 matches 9 bases. CDR1 SGHDN and CDR2 FVKESK come from the germline V gene. Germline trimming cut 6 bases from V and 4 bases from J; bases unmatched to any gene: 3. CDR3 length: 14 amino acids. The DNA of the CDR3 is TGTGCCAGCAGGCCGACAGGGGGCACCGGGGAGCTGTTTTTT. Translating it yields CASRPTGGTGELFF.

The chain carries TRBV6-6 and TRBJ2-1, with D possibly TRBD1 on 8 matching bases. V gave up 5 bases and J gave up 3 bases, with 11 bases separating them. The CDR3 has 14 amino acids. Germline V gene lookup returns CDR1 MNHNY and CDR2 SVGAGI (reference sequence). CDR3 sequence (DNA): TGTGCCAGCAGTACAGGGGGGGTCTACAATGAGCAGTTCTTC. Its translation is CASSTGGVYNEQFF.

The rearrangement links TRBV3-1 (or the pseudogene TRBV3-2) to TRBJ2-3; a possible D gene is TRBD2 (7 bases). The CDR3 extends over 14 amino acids. Germline values: CDR1 LGHDT, CDR2 YNNKEL (reference sequence). V was trimmed by 3 bases and J by 4 bases, leaving 11 bases between them. The CDR3 region has the DNA TGTGCCAGCAGCCATTCCGGGGGGCCAGATACGCAGTATTTT. As protein: CASSHSGGPDTQYF.

In this sample, this clone turned up once. The chain combines TRBV6-1 with TRBJ1-4, with TRBD1 matching over 7 bases. The V gene end was trimmed by 5 bases and the J gene end by 8 bases; junction bases not matched to a gene: 8. This CDR3 has 14 amino acids. The germline V gene encodes CDR1 MNHNS and CDR2 SASEGT. CDR3 DNA sequence: TGTGCCAGCAGTACGCGGGACAGAGGCGAAAAACTGTTTTTT. It codes for CASSTRDRGEKLFF.

In this sample, this clone turned up once. V gene TRBV27 combines with J gene TRBJ1-2; 11 bases agree with TRBD1. This CDR3 is built from 17 residues. The junction had 6 bases not matched to a gene; V was cut back by 2 bases and J by 1 base. The germline gives CDR1 MNHEY, CDR2 SMNVEV (reference sequence). CDR3 amino acids: CASSLTGQGAFNYGYTF. The CDR3 bases are TGTGCCAGCAGTTTAACCGGACAGGGGGCCTTTAACTATGGCTACACCTTC.

The sample holds one count of this clone. DNA of the CDR3: TGTGCCAGTAGTCCCGTGACCCCGCGGGGCAATGAGCAGTTCTTC. This translates into CASSPVTPRGNEQFF. The chain joins TRBV19 to TRBJ2-1; a possible D gene is TRBD2 (6 bases). CDR3 length equals 15 residues. Germline values: CDR1 LNHDA, CDR2 SQIVND (reference sequence). V was clipped by 5 bases and J by 6 bases, with 17 bases between them.

The table lists this clone with a count of one. This sequence joins TRBV13 and TRBJ2-3; a weak D match, TRBD1 (6 bases). V shed 6 bases and J shed 0 bases, with 16 bases lying between them. This CDR3 has 16 amino acids. Looked up from germline, CDR1 is PRHDT and CDR2 is FYEKMQ (reference sequence). CDR3 residues: CASSRKDSTSTDTQYF. In nucleotides, the CDR3 is TGTGCCAGCAGTCGTAAGGACAGTACCAGCACAGATACGCAGTATTTT.

This chain connects TRBV24-1 to TRBJ2-1; the D gene is possibly TRBD2 (6 bases). The CDR3 is 16 amino acids. Germline CDR1 is KGHDR and CDR2 is SFDVKD. V lost 3 bases and J lost 4, with 15 bases in between. In nucleotides, the CDR3 is TGTGCCACCAGTGATAGCCTTGGGGAGGCTTACAATGAGCAGTTCTTC. It specifies CATSDSLGEAYNEQFF.

The chain uses TRBV6-5 and TRBJ2-7, with TRBD1 matching over 7 bases. CDR3 length equals 13 residues. CDR1 MNHEY and CDR2 SVGAGI come from the germline V gene. With 4 bases clipped from V and 4 bases from J, the junction kept 4 bases outside the gene matches. The DNA for the CDR3 is TGTGCCAGCAGTTGGAGGACAGGTTACGAGCAGTACTTC. Its translation is CASSWRTGYEQYF.

This chain connects TRBV6-5 to TRBJ2-2; 8 bases fit TRBD1. This CDR3 is built from 14 residues. Trimming cost V 7 bases and J 5 bases; bases outside gene matches: 6. In germline, CDR1 is MNHEY, CDR2 SVGAGI. CDR3 loop: CASTWTGQTGELFF. CDR3 nucleotides: TGTGCCAGCACTTGGACAGGGCAGACCGGGGAGCTGTTTTTT.

This chain joins TRBV7-9 and TRBJ1-1; D ambiguous. V was trimmed by 7 bases and J by 3 bases, leaving 12 bases between them. The CDR3 sequence is 13 residues long. Looked up from germline, CDR1 is SEHNR and CDR2 is FQNEAQ (reference sequence). The chain's CDR3 is CASNYDGDTEAFF. In DNA form, the CDR3 reads TGTGCCAGCAACTATGACGGTGACACTGAAGCTTTCTTT.

J is TRBJ1-3 and V is TRBV15; TRBD1 agrees at 10 bases. With V trimmed by 4 bases and J by 3 bases, 6 bases remained unmatched. This CDR3 contains 16 residues. Per germline, CDR1 LNHNV and CDR2 YYDKDF (reference sequence). The chain's CDR3 is CATSTRTGGVGNTIYF. The CDR3 coding sequence is TGTGCCACCAGCACCCGGACAGGGGGAGTTGGAAACACCATATATTTT.

The chain recombines TRBV30 with TRBJ1-2; perhaps TRBD1 as D (6 bases). Trimming took off 4 bases at V and 8 bases at J, with 11 bases between the two ends. CDR1 and CDR2 from the germline V gene are GTSNPN and SVGIG (reference sequence). This CDR3 has 11 residues. CDR3 nucleotide sequence: TGTGCCTGGAAAAGGGGGAAGGGCTACACCTTC. Protein sequence: CAWKRGKGYTF.

CDR3 loop: CASSLPSRNYGYTF. Written as DNA, the CDR3 is TGCGCCAGCAGCCTTCCGAGTAGAAACTATGGCTACACCTTC. This sequence joins TRBV5-1 and TRBJ1-2; D unresolved. The ends were cut back, 4 bases at V and 2 bases at J, with 12 bases in the middle. Germline CDR1 reads SGHRS; CDR2 reads YFSETQ. This CDR3 is 14 amino acids long.

This chain uses TRBV6-4 with TRBJ1-2; 8 bases map to TRBD1. This CDR3 contains 14 residues. J was trimmed by 7 bases and V by 6 bases; bases with no gene match: 10. In germline, CDR1 is MRHNA, CDR2 SNTAGT. The CDR3 nucleotides read TGTGCCAGCAGCCGAGACAGGGGTGTTCTTGGCTACACCTTC. Amino acids: CASSRDRGVLGYTF.

The chain recombines TRBV2 with TRBJ2-5; D may be TRBD2 (6 bases). This CDR3 region has 16 residues. Germline lookup yields CDR1 SNHLY and CDR2 FYNNEI. Trimming stripped 7 bases from V and 0 bases from J, with 18 bases between. The CDR3: CASNVGERGYQETQYF. In DNA form, the CDR3 reads TGTGCCAGCAACGTGGGGGAACGGGGGTACCAAGAGACCCAGTACTTC.

This clone was counted once. The rearrangement joins TRBV4-1 to TRBJ1-2; 12 bases agree with TRBD1. Germline trimming cut 1 base from V and 3 bases from J; bases unmatched to any gene: 6. The CDR3 length is 17 residues. Per germline, CDR1 MGHRA and CDR2 YSYEKL. This CDR3 is CASSQGPGQGAYYGYTF. The CDR3 DNA reads as TGCGCCAGCAGCCAAGGACCGGGACAGGGGGCATACTATGGCTACACCTTC.

The chain couples TRBV28 to TRBJ1-6; possible D gene TRBD1, 6 bases. The CDR3 is 16 residues long. The ends were cut back, 2 bases at V and 2 bases at J, with 10 bases in the middle. Germline-derived CDR1 and CDR2 are MDHEN and SYDVKM. Written as DNA, the CDR3 is TGTGCCAGCAGTTTAAGGGGGATCGCCTATAATTCACCCCTCCACTTT. Translation gives CASSLRGIAYNSPLHF.

This clone was seen once. V usage is TRBV9 and J usage is TRBJ1-2, with 11 bases fitting TRBD1. The J segment lost 8 bases and the V segment lost 1 base, leaving 13 bases of the junction unmatched. Germline assignment: CDR1 SGDLS and CDR2 YYNGEE. CDR3 length equals 17 residues. CDR3 nucleotides: TGTGCCAGCAGCGTACGTCGGGACAGGGGGTTGTTAGGCGGCTACACCTTC. Translation: CASSVRRDRGLLGGYTF. Complete variable domain (other parts from reference TRBV9 and TRBJ1-2): DSGVTQTPKHLITATGQRVTLRCSPRSGDLSVYWYQQSLDQGLQFLIQYYNGEERAKGNILERFSAQQFPDLHSELNLSSLELGDSALYFCASSVRRDRGLLGGYTFGSGTRLTVV.

This chain links TRBV7-9 with TRBJ2-7, with D perhaps TRBD1 (5 bases). V lost 1 base, J lost 2 bases, and 18 bases lay in between. The V gene's germline CDR1 is SEHNR and CDR2 FQNEAQ (reference sequence). This CDR3 contains 17 residues. CDR3 nucleotide sequence: TGTGCCAGCAGCTTAGGGGGCTGGGGAAGGTTTACCTACGAGCAGTACGTC. It yields the protein CASSLGGWGRFTYEQYV.

The CDR3 region is CASSPRTGSTNEKLFF. CDR3 nucleotide sequence: TGTGCCAGCAGCCCCCGGACAGGCTCAACTAATGAAAAACTGTTTTTT. The gene calls are TRBV13 and TRBJ1-4, with TRBD1 matching over 7 bases. Germline-derived CDR1 and CDR2 are PRHDT and FYEKMQ (reference sequence). V was clipped by 5 bases and J by 0 bases; unmatched bases: 6. This CDR3 is 16 amino acids long. Full variable domain (rest looked up from reference TRBV13 and TRBJ1-4): AAGVIQSPRHLIKEKRETATLKCYPIPRHDTVYWYQQGPGQDPQFLISFYEKMQSDKGSIPDRFSAQQFSDYHSELNMSSLELGDSALYFCASSPRTGSTNEKLFFGSGTQLSVL.

V gene TRBV6-5 combines with J gene TRBJ1-2, with D possibly TRBD1 on 6 matching bases. V was shortened by 6 bases and J by 2 bases, with 13 bases between the two germline ends. In germline, CDR1 is MNHEY, CDR2 SVGAGI. The CDR3 has 14 amino acids. In DNA, the CDR3 is TGTGCCAGCAGCTTCACAGGGATCAACTATGGCTACACCTTC. It yields the protein CASSFTGINYGYTF.

The chain couples TRBV19 to TRBJ1-2; the D is unclear. There are 13 residues in the CDR3. The V gene lost 6 bases and the J gene lost 6 bases, with 14 bases spanning the gap. CDR1 and CDR2 from the germline V gene are LNHDA and SQIVND (reference sequence). The CDR3 nucleotides are TGTGCCAGTAGGCATCGGGGAGGAGATGGCTACACCTTC. Translation gives CASRHRGGDGYTF. Using reference TRBV19 and TRBJ1-2 for the parts outside the CDR3, the full variable domain is DGGITQSPKYLFRKEGQNVTLSCEQNLNHDAMYWYRQDPGQGLRLIYYSQIVNDFQKGDIAEGYSVSREKKESFPLTVTSAQKNPTAFYLCASRHRGGDGYTFGSGTRLTVV.

The chain uses TRBV5-6 and TRBJ1-4, with D tentatively TRBD1 (6 bases). This CDR3 has 14 residues. The germline gives CDR1 SGHDT, CDR2 YYEEEE. Trimming stripped 2 bases from V and 3 bases from J, with 8 bases between. The CDR3 nucleotides are TGTGCCAGCAGCTTCTGGACAGCTAATGAAAAACTGTTTTTT. It translates to CASSFWTANEKLFF.

J is TRBJ1-2 and V is TRBV30; D gene uncertain. The V end was cut by 8 bases, the J end by 5 bases, with 18 bases between. The CDR3 loop spans 13 amino acids. Germline V CDR1 and CDR2: GTSNPN, SVGIG (reference sequence). For the CDR3, the DNA is TGTGCCCTGACAAACCGGGGAGGGTATGGCTACACCTTC. This encodes CALTNRGGYGYTF.

V and J are TRBV13 and TRBJ2-3; weak D call: TRBD2 (6 bases). This CDR3 has 15 amino acids. Germline loops: CDR1 PRHDT, CDR2 FYEKMQ (reference sequence). V dropped 5 bases and J dropped 0 bases, with 12 bases sitting between them. In DNA, the CDR3 is TGTGCCAGCAGCAGCCGCGGGACTAGCACAGATACGCAGTATTTT. Protein: CASSSRGTSTDTQYF.